This T cell receptor beta chain was sequenced during a study of CD8+ T cells in alopecia areata. V dropped 4 bases and J dropped 3 bases, with 10 bases sitting between them. The CDR3 sequence is 13 residues long. The germline V gene has CDR1 SGHNT and CDR2 YENEEA. Extracted RNA was reverse transcribed into cDNA, the sequencing template. The table came from immunoSEQ multiplex PCR; TCRdb's copy has only in-frame clones and leaves some out. Of some 170,000 clones in the sample, about 66% were seen once. General study points: Sequencing of scalp tissue also captures the resident alphabeta T cells of normal skin. The study found higher clonality in lesional than normal scalp, especially in alopecia totalis/universalis.

As for this clone: What it binds is unknown.

Punch biopsies of lesional scalp, plus peripheral blood, were taken from alopecia areata patients. T lymphocytes (CD4+ and CD8+) were sorted from PBMCs. The J gene is TRBJ2-7, the V gene TRBV11-3, with a tentative D call TRBD2 (5 bases). This clonotype originated in a human donor with alopecia areata. This material consisted of CD8+ T cells sorted from blood, taken at week 0. The CDR3 here is CASSSRGVYEQYF. For the CDR3, the DNA is TGTGCCAGCAGCTCTCGGGGAGTCTACGAGCAGTACTTC.